Here is one T cell receptor (beta chain) with its context. Its antigen is undetermined. The method was immunoSEQ multiplex PCR; TCRdb's version includes in-frame clones alone and lacks a portion of them. The data contain roughly 130,000 clones, 80% to 90% of them singletons. Trimming pared 4 bases from V and 9 bases from J, leaving 16 bases between. The CDR3 runs 15 residues. Germline V CDR1 and CDR2: SNHLY, FYNNEI. The record originates from a study of T cell responses to AZD1222 COVID-19 vaccine. Study findings and constraints: Seropositivity was recorded at baseline in only 6 or 7 AZD1222 recipients. The study reported that nearly half of spike-specific TCRs target unmutated variant regions. Repertoire sampling happened only post peak T cell response.

This rearrangement joins TRBV2 to TRBJ1-6, with D perhaps TRBD1 (6 bases). The material was peripheral blood, obtained on day 0 of MenACWY control vaccination. The clonotype originates from an adult in good health. CDR3 protein: CASSVWGRFGSPLHF. CDR3 coding DNA: TGTGCCAGCAGTGTTTGGGGGCGTTTTGGTTCACCCCTCCACTTT. Variable domain in full (rest from reference TRBV2 and TRBJ1-6): EPEVTQTPSHQVTQMGQEVILRCVPISNHLYFYWYRQILGQKVEFLVSFYNNEISEKSEIFDDQFSVERPDGSNFTLKIRSTKLEDSAMYFCASSVWGRFGSPLHFGNGTRLTVT.